Following are 9 T cell receptor beta chains from one sample sequenced in a study of cytomegalovirus exposure and HLA in healthy donors. Primers for the PCR totalled 60 Vbeta and 13 Jbeta. The repertoire was sequenced with immunoSEQ multiplex PCR; TCRdb's copy has only in-frame clones and lacks some. This table has about 190,000 clones, 65% to 80% appearing once. The specimen sequenced was PBMCs. The receptors come from a woman aged 40-49 years in good health and CMV-seronegative.

This rearrangement joins TRBV5-1 to TRBJ2-3, with a weak D call TRBD1 (5 bases). The germline V and J ends were trimmed by 0 bases and 0 bases, with 11 bases remaining between them. Germline CDR1 SGHRS, CDR2 YFSETQ. CDR3 length: 16 amino acids. The CDR3 here is CASSLEGMASTDTQYF. CDR3 bases: TGCGCCAGCAGCTTGGAGGGGATGGCTAGCACAGATACGCAGTATTTT.

CDR3 nucleotide sequence: TGTGCCAGCAGCTTATGGGGGGGCGGGGGCACAGATACGCAGTATTTT. Amino acids: CASSLWGGGGTDTQYF. The genes are TRBV7-2 and TRBJ2-3; possible D gene TRBD2, 7 bases. The CDR3 sequence is 16 residues long. CDR1 is SGHTA and CDR2 is FQGNSA in the germline V gene. Trimming took off 2 bases at V and 1 base at J, with 13 bases between the two ends.

This chain joins TRBV7-9 and TRBJ2-4; 7 bases match TRBD1. V trimming: 8 bases; J trimming: 8 bases; junction bases outside the gene matches: 3. CDR1 and CDR2 from the germline V gene are SEHNR and FQNEAQ (reference sequence). The CDR3 spans 11 residues. The CDR3 sequence: CASSTGDIQYF. The CDR3 nucleotides are TGTGCCAGCTCAACAGGGGACATTCAGTACTTC.

The chain employs TRBV5-1 and TRBJ2-1; TRBD2 agrees at 7 bases. Looked up from germline, CDR1 is SGHRS and CDR2 is YFSETQ. The V gene end was trimmed by 0 bases and the J gene end by 5 bases; junction bases not matched to a gene: 5. This CDR3 comprises 15 residues. In DNA form, the CDR3 reads TGCGCCAGCAGCTTGGATAGCGGGTGGGACAATGAGCAGTTCTTC. The encoded protein is CASSLDSGWDNEQFF.

This chain joins TRBV19 and TRBJ1-5, with a weak D call TRBD1 (5 bases). Germline V gene data show CDR1 as LNHDA and CDR2 as SQIVND (reference sequence). The CDR3 is 16 amino acids. Trimming took 3 bases from V and 4 from J, leaving 16 bases between them. CDR3 in amino acids: CASSIGRALDNQPQHF. CDR3 in DNA: TGTGCCAGTAGTATCGGCAGGGCATTGGATAATCAGCCCCAGCATTTT.

The genes are TRBV30 and TRBJ1-2, with a possible D match to TRBD1 (6 bases). This CDR3 region has 11 residues. Trimming left V 7 bases short and J 4 bases short, with 10 bases between. Germline CDR1 is GTSNPN and CDR2 is SVGIG (reference sequence). As DNA, the CDR3 is TGTGCCTTGCAGGACAGCTATGGCTACACCTTC. Its translation is CALQDSYGYTF. Full variable domain (missing parts from reference TRBV30 and TRBJ1-2): SQTIHQWPATLVQPVGSPLSLECTVEGTSNPNLYWYRQAAGRGLQLLFYSVGIGQISSEVPQNLSASRPQDRQFILSSKKLLLSDSGFYLCALQDSYGYTFGSGTRLTVV.

This clone has only one observation. This chain links TRBV11-1 with TRBJ1-1, with D perhaps matching TRBD1 (5 bases). V lost 5 bases, J lost 3 bases, and 10 bases lay in between. The CDR3 has 13 amino acids. Germline CDR1 and CDR2: SGHAT and FQDESV (reference sequence). In nucleotides, the CDR3 is TGTGCCAGCAGCCTGGGACTCGACACTGAAGCTTTCTTT. It yields the protein CASSLGLDTEAFF.

The sample holds a few counts of this clone. V usage is TRBV4-1 and J usage is TRBJ2-1; 7 bases fit TRBD1. There are 15 residues in the CDR3. The germline V gene encodes CDR1 MGHRA and CDR2 YSYEKL. V lost 0 bases and J lost 8; bases outside the gene matches: 7. CDR3 protein: CASSQEDRPGDEQFF. DNA of the CDR3: TGCGCCAGCAGCCAAGAGGACAGGCCGGGCGATGAGCAGTTCTTC.

This clone was seen only a few times. This chain links TRBV5-5 with TRBJ1-2; D remains unclear. V was trimmed by 0 bases and J by 0 bases, leaving 9 bases between them. The CDR3 loop spans 15 amino acids. CDR1 and CDR2 from the germline V gene are SGHKS and YYEKEE (reference sequence). The CDR3 spells CASSLGATSNYGYTF. CDR3 sequence (DNA): TGTGCCAGCAGCTTGGGGGCCACCTCTAACTATGGCTACACCTTC.